These 30 T cell receptor beta chains were sequenced from one sample in a study of cytomegalovirus exposure and HLA in healthy donors. PCR involved 60 Vbeta and 13 Jbeta primers. Profiling relied on immunoSEQ multiplex PCR, and the TCRdb table lists in-frame clones only, not all of them. The sample lists 120,000 to 150,000 clones; 80% to 85% were seen once. Sequencing was performed on PBMCs. These receptors all come from a female donor in good health and CMV-seronegative.

J is TRBJ1-1 and V is TRBV5-5; D is ambiguous. From germline, CDR1 is SGHKS and CDR2 YYEKEE (reference sequence). Trimming took 0 bases from V and 7 from J, leaving 10 bases between them. The CDR3 sequence is 13 residues long. The CDR3 coding sequence is TGTGCCAGCAGCTTGGATCTGGCAGGTGAAGCTTTCTTT. As protein: CASSLDLAGEAFF.

Concerning this clone: The junction departs from the called germline gene at one end, perhaps through a read error. The chain combines TRBV29-1 with TRBJ1-1, with D uncertain. The CDR3 extends over 12 amino acids. Germline V gene data show CDR1 as SQVTM and CDR2 as ANQGSEA. CDR3 nucleotide sequence: TGCAGCGGGGGAGAACTGAACACTGACGCTTTCTTT. It encodes CSGGELNTDAFF. The full variable domain, in which reference TRBV29-1 and TRBJ1-1 provide the parts outside the CDR3, is SAVISQKPSRDICQRGTSLTIQCQVDSQVTMMFWYRQQPGQSLTLIATANQGSEATYESGFVIDKFPISRPNLTFSTLTVSNMSPEDSSIYLCSGGELNTDAFFGQGTRLTVV.

For the CDR3, the DNA is TGCGCCAGCAGGACGGGACAAAATAACTATGGCTACACCTTC. Translation: CASRTGQNNYGYTF. J is TRBJ1-2 and V is TRBV5-1; possibly TRBD1 for D (6 bases). V was trimmed by 5 bases and J by 1 base, leaving 12 bases between them. The length of the CDR3 is 14 residues. Germline V CDR1 and CDR2: SGHRS, YFSETQ. Variable domain in full (rest from reference TRBV5-1 and TRBJ1-2): KAGVTQTPRYLIKTRGQQVTLSCSPISGHRSVSWYQQTPGQGLQFLFEYFSETQRNKGNFPGRFSGRQFSNSRSEMNVSTLELGDSALYLCASRTGQNNYGYTFGSGTRLTVV.

The rearrangement uses TRBV6-4 and TRBJ2-1; 11 nucleotides line up with TRBD2. From germline, CDR1 is MRHNA and CDR2 SNTAGT. V dropped 5 bases and J dropped 3; count of bases not matched to a gene: 3. The CDR3 loop spans 15 amino acids. In DNA form, the CDR3 reads TGTGCCAGCAGTCAGACTAGCGGGGTCTACAATGAGCAGTTCTTC. Translated, it gives CASSQTSGVYNEQFF.

V is TRBV5-1 and J is TRBJ2-7; D is perhaps TRBD1 (6 bases). V lost 0 bases and J 0 bases, leaving 13 bases between the germline ends. CDR3 size: 16 residues. Germline values: CDR1 SGHRS, CDR2 YFSETQ. The CDR3 sequence: CASSLGAGASSYEQYF. CDR3 sequence (DNA): TGCGCCAGCAGCTTGGGGGCAGGGGCCAGCTCCTACGAGCAGTACTTC.

The chain combines TRBV10-2 with TRBJ2-1, with 8 bases identical to TRBD2. V gave up 10 bases and J gave up 3 bases; unmatched junction bases: 14. CDR3 length: 16 amino acids. CDR1 is WSHSY, CDR2 SAAADI, per germline. The CDR3 loop is CATSLRAGGYYNEQFF. DNA for the CDR3: TGCGCCACCAGCCTGAGGGCGGGAGGTTACTACAATGAGCAGTTCTTC.

The V call is TRBV6-5, the J call TRBJ2-7, with 10 nucleotides matching TRBD1. The CDR3 covers 13 residues. The junction had 4 bases not matched to a gene; V was cut back by 6 bases and J by 5 bases. Germline V gene sequence: CDR1 MNHEY, CDR2 SVGAGI. The CDR3 nucleotides are TGTGCCAGCAGGGGACAGGGGTTCGACGAGCAGTACTTC. The encoded protein is CASRGQGFDEQYF.

The V call is TRBV19, the J call TRBJ2-7; D gene uncertain. The germline CDR1 and CDR2 sequences are LNHDA and SQIVND (reference sequence). V shed 5 bases and J shed 2 bases, with 10 bases lying between them. The CDR3 totals 13 residues. The DNA of the CDR3 is TGTGCCAGTAGTCCCGGAGCCGCCTACGAGCAGTACTTC. This sequence encodes CASSPGAAYEQYF. The full variable domain, rest sourced from reference TRBV19 and TRBJ2-7, is DGGITQSPKYLFRKEGQNVTLSCEQNLNHDAMYWYRQDPGQGLRLIYYSQIVNDFQKGDIAEGYSVSREKKESFPLTVTSAQKNPTAFYLCASSPGAAYEQYFGPGTRLTVT.

J is TRBJ2-5 and V is TRBV5-8, with D maybe TRBD2 (5 bases). Per the germline V gene, CDR1 is SGHTS and CDR2 is YDEGEE. Deletions cut 0 bases from V and 0 bases from J, with 9 bases between. CDR3 length: 15 residues. The CDR3 protein is CASSLVGNYQETQYF. The DNA for the CDR3 is TGTGCCAGCAGCTTGGTCGGGAACTACCAAGAGACCCAGTACTTC.

V and J are TRBV14 and TRBJ2-3; 8 nucleotides match TRBD2. V was clipped by 6 bases and J by 6 bases; unmatched bases: 11. The CDR3 runs to 15 residues. The germline gives CDR1 SGHDN, CDR2 FVKESK. CDR3 protein: CASRPSGRSMDTQYF. CDR3 DNA sequence: TGTGCCAGCAGACCAAGCGGGAGAAGTATGGATACGCAGTATTTT.

The rearrangement uses TRBV7-7 and TRBJ2-3; a possible D gene is TRBD2 (7 bases). V lost 5 bases to trimming and J lost 0 bases, with 12 bases between them. The CDR3 extends over 15 amino acids. CDR1 is SSHAT and CDR2 is FNYEAQ in the germline V gene (reference sequence). CDR3 nucleotide sequence: TGTGCCAGCAGCCCTGGGGGGGCCAGCACAGATACGCAGTATTTT. It yields the protein CASSPGGASTDTQYF.

This sequence joins TRBV5-4 and TRBJ2-3, with 11 bases lining up with TRBD2. The CDR3 covers 16 residues. The germline V gene encodes CDR1 SGHNT and CDR2 YYREEE (reference sequence). Losses at the gene ends were 4 bases for V and 0 bases for J; bases not matched to a gene: 4. CDR3 in DNA: TGTGCCAGCAGCCGGCCTAGCGGGAGGAGCACAGATACGCAGTATTTT. Translated, it gives CASSRPSGRSTDTQYF.

This clone was detected once. V gene TRBV19 combines with J gene TRBJ2-5; 7 bases are shared with TRBD1. The CDR3 sequence is 15 residues long. The V gene's germline CDR1 is LNHDA and CDR2 SQIVND (reference sequence). Trimming removed 8 bases from V and 5 bases from J; junction bases left unmatched: 14. The CDR3 coding sequence is TGTGCCAGTGAGGGGCTCGGACAGGAATTTGAGACCCAGTACTTC. Amino acids: CASEGLGQEFETQYF.

V gene TRBV12-5 combines with J gene TRBJ2-1; 11 bases align to TRBD2. Germline V gives CDR1 LGHNT, CDR2 FRNRAP. The CDR3 is made up of 16 amino acids. V gave up 3 bases and J gave up 9 bases; unmatched junction bases: 10. CDR3 DNA: TGTGCTAGTGGTTTTCGCACTAGCGGGAGAGGAGGTGAGCAGTTCTTC. Encoded protein: CASGFRTSGRGGEQFF. Full variable domain (remainder filled in from reference TRBV12-5 and TRBJ2-1): DARVTQTPRHKVTEMGQEVTMRCQPILGHNTVFWYRQTMMQGLELLAYFRNRAPLDDSGMPKDRFSAEMPDATLATLKIQPSEPRDSAVYFCASGFRTSGRGGEQFFGPGTRLTVL.

The chain joins TRBV18 to TRBJ2-1; D perhaps matches TRBD1 (5 bases). The length of the CDR3 is 15 residues. V lost 3 bases, J lost 5 bases, and 14 bases lay in between. Germline CDR1 is KGHSH and CDR2 is LQKENI. CDR3 protein: CASSPRSGRDNEQFF. The CDR3 nucleotides are TGTGCCAGCTCACCGAGGTCAGGGCGTGACAATGAGCAGTTCTTC.

This sequence joins TRBV28 and TRBJ1-1, with 9 positions matching TRBD1. Germline V gene data show CDR1 as MDHEN and CDR2 as SYDVKM. Trimming removed 5 bases from V and 5 bases from J; junction bases left unmatched: 3. The CDR3 length is 13 residues. The CDR3 DNA reads as TGTGCCAGCAGTAACAGGGGGCAAACTGAAGCTTTCTTT. This sequence encodes CASSNRGQTEAFF.

The chain employs TRBV18 and TRBJ1-5; TRBD1 agrees at 8 bases. The CDR3 is 15 residues long. Germline values: CDR1 KGHSH, CDR2 LQKENI. Trimming cost V 2 bases and J 3 bases; bases outside gene matches: 3. CDR3 protein: CASSPSDRDNQPQHF. The CDR3 DNA sequence: TGTGCCAGCTCACCATCGGACAGGGACAATCAGCCCCAGCATTTT. Using reference TRBV18 and TRBJ1-5 for the parts outside the CDR3, the full variable domain is NAGVMQNPRHLVRRRGQEARLRCSPMKGHSHVYWYRQLPEEGLKFMVYLQKENIIDESGMPKERFSAEFPKEGPSILRIQQVVRGDSAAYFCASSPSDRDNQPQHFGDGTRLSIL.

The count of this clone is one. The junction does not match germline at one end; this may be a read error. This sequence joins TRBV6-5 and TRBJ2-2; no firm D call. This CDR3 region has 12 residues. Germline lookup yields CDR1 MNHEY and CDR2 SVGAGI. CDR3 residues: CACSFFGGELFF. CDR3 nucleotides: TGTGCCTGCAGTTTTTTCGGCGGGGAGCTGTTTTTT.

This chain links TRBV9 with TRBJ2-3; 7 nucleotides agree with TRBD1. V lost 2 bases, J lost 2 bases, and 8 bases stayed unmatched. Germline values: CDR1 SGDLS, CDR2 YYNGEE. The CDR3 loop spans 16 amino acids. CDR3 nucleotide sequence: TGTGCCAGCAGCGTTTACCCCGGGACAGACACAGATACGCAGTATTTT. It encodes CASSVYPGTDTDTQYF. Using reference TRBV9 and TRBJ2-3 for the parts outside the CDR3, the full variable domain is DSGVTQTPKHLITATGQRVTLRCSPRSGDLSVYWYQQSLDQGLQFLIQYYNGEERAKGNILERFSAQQFPDLHSELNLSSLELGDSALYFCASSVYPGTDTDTQYFGPGTRLTVL.

The chain links TRBV5-1 to TRBJ2-2; 9 nucleotides align to TRBD1. V dropped 4 bases and J dropped 4; count of bases not matched to a gene: 8. The CDR3 totals 16 residues. In germline, CDR1 is SGHRS, CDR2 YFSETQ. CDR3 bases: TGCGCCAGCAGCCCCCCTTGGACAGGGGTCACCGGGGAGCTGTTTTTT. This translates into CASSPPWTGVTGELFF. Based on the CDR3 plus reference TRBV5-1 and TRBJ2-2, the full variable domain is KAGVTQTPRYLIKTRGQQVTLSCSPISGHRSVSWYQQTPGQGLQFLFEYFSETQRNKGNFPGRFSGRQFSNSRSEMNVSTLELGDSALYLCASSPPWTGVTGELFFGEGSRLTVL.

The chain links TRBV18 to TRBJ1-1; D not certain. V was pared by 3 bases and J by 0 bases, with 5 bases between. This CDR3 has 13 residues. CDR1 and CDR2 from the germline V gene are KGHSH and LQKENI. The DNA of the CDR3 is TGTGCCAGCTCACCCGAGATGAACACTGAAGCTTTCTTT. It yields the protein CASSPEMNTEAFF.

The chain recombines TRBV6-6 with TRBJ2-2; possible D gene TRBD1, 5 bases. Between the trimmed V and J ends, which lost 4 bases and 8 bases, there was a span of 20 bases. The CDR3 contains 16 residues. In germline, CDR1 is MNHNY, CDR2 SVGAGI (reference sequence). CDR3 sequence (DNA): TGTGCCAGCAGTTCGCCAGGGTCAAAAATTGGAGGGGAGCTGTTTTTT. This sequence encodes CASSSPGSKIGGELFF.

This chain uses TRBV30 with TRBJ2-1; 7 positions agree with TRBD2. Losses at the gene ends were 5 bases for V and 4 bases for J; bases not matched to a gene: 5. The CDR3 spans 13 residues. Germline CDR1 is GTSNPN and CDR2 is SVGIG (reference sequence). Written as DNA, the CDR3 is TGTGCCTGGGGGAGGGGCCCGTACAATGAGCAGTTCTTC. As protein: CAWGRGPYNEQFF.

This chain connects TRBV29-1 to TRBJ2-1; a weak D match, TRBD2 (5 bases). The V end was cut by 1 base, the J end by 9 bases, with 10 bases between. The germline CDR1 and CDR2 sequences are SQVTM and ANQGSEA. This CDR3 region has 12 residues. CDR3 amino acids: CSVEGRWAEQFF. CDR3 coding DNA: TGCAGCGTTGAAGGGAGGTGGGCTGAGCAGTTCTTC.

The gene calls are TRBV5-4 and TRBJ2-3, with D unresolved. CDR3 length: 16 amino acids. The germline gives CDR1 SGHNT, CDR2 YYREEE (reference sequence). V lost 0 bases and J lost 2, with 13 bases in between. CDR3 DNA: TGTGCCAGCAGCTTGGCGTCTACCGAACTCACAGATACGCAGTATTTT. Translation gives CASSLASTELTDTQYF. The whole variable domain, remainder taken from reference TRBV5-4 and TRBJ2-3, is ETGVTQSPTHLIKTRGQQVTLRCSSQSGHNTVSWYQQALGQGPQFIFQYYREEENGRGNFPPRFSGLQFPNYSSELNVNALELDDSALYLCASSLASTELTDTQYFGPGTRLTVL.

CDR3 in amino acids: CASLLAGGPPGELFF. The CDR3 DNA reads as TGTGCCAGCCTTCTAGCGGGAGGGCCACCCGGGGAGCTGTTTTTT. The genes are TRBV28 and TRBJ2-2; 12 nucleotides match TRBD2. J gave up 6 bases and V 8 bases, and 7 bases lay outside the gene matches. Germline V gene lookup returns CDR1 MDHEN and CDR2 SYDVKM. This CDR3 region has 15 residues.

The rearrangement links TRBV5-6 to TRBJ2-3, with a weak D call TRBD1 (6 bases). This CDR3 has 15 residues. V was trimmed by 3 bases and J by 2 bases, leaving 13 bases between them. The germline V gene encodes CDR1 SGHDT and CDR2 YYEEEE. CDR3 sequence (DNA): TGTGCCAGCAGCTACAAGGACAGAAACACAGATACGCAGTATTTT. Translated: CASSYKDRNTDTQYF.

V and J are TRBV5-6 and TRBJ1-1; D is perhaps TRBD1 (5 bases). Per the germline V gene, CDR1 is SGHDT and CDR2 is YYEEEE. The V gene lost 2 bases and the J gene lost 7 bases, with 6 bases spanning the gap. This CDR3 has 11 residues. CDR3 DNA: TGTGCCAGCAGCTTAGACAGTGAAGCTTTCTTT. Its translation: CASSLDSEAFF. Supplemented by reference TRBV5-6 and TRBJ1-1, the full variable domain reads DAGVTQSPTHLIKTRGQQVTLRCSPKSGHDTVSWYQQALGQGPQFIFQYYEEEERQRGNFPDRFSGHQFPNYSSELNVNALLLGDSALYLCASSLDSEAFFGQGTRLTVV.

This chain uses TRBV11-3 with TRBJ2-5, with D possibly TRBD1 on 5 matching bases. The CDR3 is made up of 13 amino acids. Germline CDR1 reads SGHNT; CDR2 reads YENEEA. V was cut by 5 bases and J by 8 bases, with 15 bases left in between. The DNA for the CDR3 is TGTGCCAGCAGCCCTCGACAGTTCGCCACCCAGTACTTC. Translated: CASSPRQFATQYF.

In its sample, this clone was seen a few times. The chain is built from TRBV10-3 and TRBJ1-3; D unresolved. With 3 bases removed from V and 0 bases from J, the gap between germline ends came to 6 bases. Germline CDR1 reads ENHRY; CDR2 reads SYGVKD. The CDR3 has 14 amino acids. The CDR3 is CAISEQNSGNTIYF. CDR3 nucleotides: TGTGCCATCAGTGAACAGAACTCTGGAAACACCATATATTTT.